The rows below give T cell receptor beta chains drawn from one sample of a study of T cells in Graves' hyperthyroidism and ophthalmopathy. TCRdb fed the multiplex PCR reads into MiXCR, producing one record per CDR3 protein. The table has roughly 570,000 distinct CDR3 sequences, roughly 46% seen once. The material sequenced was peripheral blood or thyroid tissue (not recorded which). The receptors shown here come from a woman under 30 with Graves' hyperthyroidism. Each CDR3 is given with its conserved first and last residue. D genes are given only for firm matches. Part of the rows lack a size; the others show once, few, many or a class for expanded clones.

TRBD2	NA	TRBJ2-5	TRBV29-1	TGCAGCGTTGAATTAGCGGGATTC	CSVELAGF
TRBD1	NA	TRBJ1-2	TRBV7-2	TGTGCCAGCTGGGGGCCCGGGACAGGGACGGGTGGCTACACCTTC	CASWGPGTGTGGYTF
NA	few	TRBJ2-7	TRBV20-1	TGCAGTGCTAGAGATCTGGACAGCAACTACAATGAGCAGTACTTC	CSARDLDSNYNEQYF
TRBD1	NA	TRBJ1-1	TRBV4-2	TGTGCCAGTAGTTGGGGACAGGTTGAAGCTTTCTTT	CASSWGQVEAFF
NA	many	TRBJ1-2	TRBV7-8	TGTGCCAGCAGCCGGGGGCTAGGCAGGACCTTTATCTATGGCTACACCTTC	CASSRGLGRTFIYGYTF
NA	many	TRBJ2-7	TRBV7-2	TGTGCCAGCAGCTTGGCGGCTAGCTACGAGCAGTACTTC	CASSLAASYEQYF
TRBD2	NA	TRBJ2-2	TRBV19	TGTGCCAGTAGTACCAGAGGACTAGCGGGGGACACCGGGGAGCTGTTTTTT	CASSTRGLAGDTGELFF
TRBD2	few	TRBJ2-3	TRBV29-1	TGCAGCGTTGAAGGGCTGCGGGAGTGGGACACAGATACGCAGTATTTT	CSVEGLREWDTDTQYF
NA	many	TRBJ1-5	TRBV7-2	TGTGCCAGCAGCTTAGAGGCAGGGCATAGGCCCCAGCATTTT	CASSLEAGHRPQHF
NA	NA	TRBJ2-7	TRBV20-1	TGCAGTGCCGCTAAACAGGGCGCGTCCTACGAGCAGTACTTC	CSAAKQGASYEQYF
NA	many	TRBJ2-7	TRBV7-2	TGTGCCAGCAGCCCCAGCACAGGGATGGGCTACGAGCAGTACTTC	CASSPSTGMGYEQYF
NA	NA	TRBJ2-1	TRBV29-1	TGCAGCGTTCCACAGGGACATGAGCAGTTCTTC	CSVPQGHEQFF
NA	NA	TRBJ1-3	TRBV12-3/TRBV12-4	TGTGCCAGCAGTGAGGGGACGCTCTACACCATATATTTT	CASSEGTLYTIYF
NA	many	TRBJ2-5	TRBV7-9	TGTGCCAGCAGCCTCGGACATAGCCAAGAGACCCAGTACTTC	CASSLGHSQETQYF
TRBD2	few	TRBJ2-1	TRBV7-2	TGTGCCAGCAGCTTAGTGGCGGGAGGGGGAACGCATGAGCAGTTCTTC	CASSLVAGGGTHEQFF
NA	few	TRBJ2-7	TRBV6-1	TGTGCCAGCAGTGACATTTTGATAGGGACTCCTACCAAGTACGAGCAGTACTTC	CASSDILIGTPTKYEQYF
NA	many	TRBJ1-6	TRBV7-8	TGTGCCAGCAGCCTAGGGACGGGAAGGATGTATAATTCACCCCTCCACTTT	CASSLGTGRMYNSPLHF
TRBD1	NA	TRBJ2-5	TRBV20-1	TGCAGTGCTCAGGACAGGGGGATTACAGATACGCAGTACTTC	CSAQDRGITDTQYF
NA	many	TRBJ1-4	TRBV2	TGTGCCAGCAGTGTTGATTTGGGTGAAAAACTGTTTTTT	CASSVDLGEKLFF
TRBD1	many	TRBJ1-1	TRBV15	TGTGCCACCAGCAGAGGGACAGGGGCTCACACTGAAGCTTTCTTT	CATSRGTGAHTEAFF
NA	NA	TRBJ1-3	TRBV13	TGTGCCAGCAGATACGGCCTGGGTGTTGGGAACACCATATATTTT	CASRYGLGVGNTIYF
TRBD2	NA	TRBJ2-5	TRBV7-9	TGTGCCAGCAGCCCCGGGACTAGCGGGGAAGAGACCCAGTACTTC	CASSPGTSGEETQYF
TRBD2	NA	TRBJ2-5	TRBV11-2	TGTGCCAGCAGCTTAGCCGGGAGGGCTGAGACCCAGTACTTC	CASSLAGRAETQYF
NA	NA	TRBJ2-7	TRBV30	TGTGCCTGGAGCGGGACATTCCAGCAGTACTTC	CAWSGTFQQYF
TRBD1	NA	TRBJ1-1	TRBV20-1	TGCAGTGCTAGCGCGCTAGAGACAGGGGACACTGAAGCTTTCTTT	CSASALETGDTEAFF
TRBD1	NA	TRBJ1-1	TRBV7-2	TGTGCCAGCAGCTTAGATCCGCAGGGGGCTTGGAACACTGAAGCTTTCTTT	CASSLDPQGAWNTEAFF
NA	many	TRBJ2-5	TRBV7-9	TGTGCCAGCAGCAAAAGGGGGGGACAAGAGACCCAGTACTTC	CASSKRGGQETQYF
NA	once	TRBJ1-2	TRBV7-8	TGTGCCAGCAGCTTGGCTATCGGGGTCGATTACCACTATGGCTACACCTTC	CASSLAIGVDYHYGYTF